A single sample is the source of the 4 T cell receptor beta chains below, sequenced in a study of CD8+CD57+ T cells in acquired aplastic anemia. Genomic DNA, the template, was used for profiling of the TCR beta VDJ and CDR3. TCRdb reanalysed the reads using MiXCR and keeps one entry per CDR3 protein. The sample shows under 200,000 distinct CDR3 sequences, around 60% of them seen only once. Sequencing was performed on sorted CD4+, CD8+, or CD8+CD57+ T cells (not recorded which) from PBMCs. The receptors stem from a human donor in good health.

This clonotype has more than one count but fewer than ten. The CDR3 DNA reads TGTGCCAGTATAGGACAGACAGGGCGGGGGGTTTTTGACACTGAAGCTTTCTTT. Translated: CASIGQTGRGVFDTEAFF. The genes are TRBV19 and TRBJ1-1, with 7 positions matching TRBD1. The CDR3 totals 18 residues. Germline V lookup: CDR1 LNHDA, CDR2 SQIVND (reference sequence). V lost 7 bases, J lost 3 bases, and 20 bases stayed unmatched.

This chain uses TRBV29-1 with TRBJ1-2; no clear D. This CDR3 is built from 12 residues. Looked up from germline, CDR1 is SQVTM and CDR2 is ANQGSEA. V lost 4 bases and J lost 0, with 6 bases in between. The CDR3 loop is CSVVLPNYGYTF. The CDR3 bases are TGCAGCGTTGTGCTCCCTAACTATGGCTACACCTTC.

V gene TRBV19 combines with J gene TRBJ1-5, with 9 bases lining up with TRBD1. V dropped 9 bases and J dropped 4; count of bases not matched to a gene: 10. This CDR3 spans 15 amino acids. The germline CDR1 and CDR2 sequences are LNHDA and SQIVND (reference sequence). CDR3 DNA: TGTGCCAGCCTCCCCGGGACAGGGACTAATCAGCCCCAGCATTTT. Residues: CASLPGTGTNQPQHF.

This clonotype was counted ten times or more. V is TRBV6-5 and J is TRBJ2-3, with 9 bases identical to TRBD1. Trimming at V came to 0 bases and at J to 14 bases, leaving 6 bases not matched to a gene. The CDR3 sequence is 13 residues long. Germline V gives CDR1 MNHEY, CDR2 SVGAGI. The CDR3 is CASSYSGQGAWYF. CDR3 sequence (DNA): TGTGCCAGCAGTTACTCGGGACAGGGTGCGTGGTATTTT.